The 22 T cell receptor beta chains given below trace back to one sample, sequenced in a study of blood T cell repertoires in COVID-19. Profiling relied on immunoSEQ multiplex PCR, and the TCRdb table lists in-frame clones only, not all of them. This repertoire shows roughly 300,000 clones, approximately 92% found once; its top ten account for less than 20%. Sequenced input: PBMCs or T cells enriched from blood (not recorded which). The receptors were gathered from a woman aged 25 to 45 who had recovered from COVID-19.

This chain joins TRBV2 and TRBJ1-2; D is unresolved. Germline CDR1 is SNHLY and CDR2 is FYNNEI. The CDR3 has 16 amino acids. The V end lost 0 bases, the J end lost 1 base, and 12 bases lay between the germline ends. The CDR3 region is CASSEALPVVNYGYTF. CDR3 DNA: TGTGCCAGCAGTGAAGCGCTTCCAGTCGTTAACTATGGCTACACCTTC. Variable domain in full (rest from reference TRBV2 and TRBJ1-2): EPEVTQTPSHQVTQMGQEVILRCVPISNHLYFYWYRQILGQKVEFLVSFYNNEISEKSEIFDDQFSVERPDGSNFTLKIRSTKLEDSAMYFCASSEALPVVNYGYTFGSGTRLTVV.

CDR3 in amino acids: CASSPRGERTDTQYF. The CDR3 coding sequence is TGTGCCAGCAGCCCGCGGGGGGAACGCACAGATACGCAGTATTTT. This chain connects TRBV9 to TRBJ2-3; 8 nucleotides agree with TRBD2. V gave up 4 bases and J gave up 1 base; unmatched junction bases: 5. CDR3 length: 15 amino acids. Germline V gene data show CDR1 as SGDLS and CDR2 as YYNGEE.

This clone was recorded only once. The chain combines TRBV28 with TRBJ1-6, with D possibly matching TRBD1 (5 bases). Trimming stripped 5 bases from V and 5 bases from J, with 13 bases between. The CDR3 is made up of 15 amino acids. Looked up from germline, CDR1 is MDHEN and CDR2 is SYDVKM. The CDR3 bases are TGTGCCAGCAGTCCCTACGACAGAGATAATTCACCCCTCCACTTT. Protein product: CASSPYDRDNSPLHF.

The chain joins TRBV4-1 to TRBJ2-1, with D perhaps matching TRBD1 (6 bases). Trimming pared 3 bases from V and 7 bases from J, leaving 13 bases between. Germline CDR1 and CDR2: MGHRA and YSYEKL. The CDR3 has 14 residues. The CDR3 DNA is TGCGCCAGCAGCCACCCTCCAAGGGGGAATGAGCAGTTCTTC. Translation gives CASSHPPRGNEQFF.

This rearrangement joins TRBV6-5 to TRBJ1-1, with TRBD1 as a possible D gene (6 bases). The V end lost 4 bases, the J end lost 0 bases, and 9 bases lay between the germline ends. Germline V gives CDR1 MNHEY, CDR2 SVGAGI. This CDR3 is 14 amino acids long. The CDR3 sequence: CASSSDRVNTEAFF. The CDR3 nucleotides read TGTGCCAGCAGTTCGGACAGAGTGAACACTGAAGCTTTCTTT.

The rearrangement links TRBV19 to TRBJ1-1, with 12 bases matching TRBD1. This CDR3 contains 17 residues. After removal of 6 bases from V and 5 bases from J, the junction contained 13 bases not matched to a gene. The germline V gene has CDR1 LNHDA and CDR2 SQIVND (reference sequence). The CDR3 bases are TGTGCCAGTAGCCAGCCCCCGGGACAGGGGGCAAGGACTGAAGCTTTCTTT. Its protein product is CASSQPPGQGARTEAFF.

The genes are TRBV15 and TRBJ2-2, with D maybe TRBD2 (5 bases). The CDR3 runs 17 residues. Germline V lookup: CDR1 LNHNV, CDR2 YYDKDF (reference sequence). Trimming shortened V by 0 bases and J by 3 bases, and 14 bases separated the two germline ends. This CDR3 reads CATSRDWAAVYTGELFF. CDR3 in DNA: TGTGCCACCAGCAGAGATTGGGCAGCGGTTTACACCGGGGAGCTGTTTTTT. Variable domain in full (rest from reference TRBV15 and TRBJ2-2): DAMVIQNPRYQVTQFGKPVTLSCSQTLNHNVMYWYQQKSSQAPKLLFHYYDKDFNNEADTPDNFQSRRPNTSFCFLDIRSPGLGDTAMYLCATSRDWAAVYTGELFFGEGSRLTVL.

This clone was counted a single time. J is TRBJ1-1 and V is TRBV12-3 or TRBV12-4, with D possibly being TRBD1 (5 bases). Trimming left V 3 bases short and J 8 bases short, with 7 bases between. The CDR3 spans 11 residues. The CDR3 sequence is CASSLNREAFF. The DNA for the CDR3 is TGTGCCAGCAGTTTGAACAGGGAAGCTTTCTTT.

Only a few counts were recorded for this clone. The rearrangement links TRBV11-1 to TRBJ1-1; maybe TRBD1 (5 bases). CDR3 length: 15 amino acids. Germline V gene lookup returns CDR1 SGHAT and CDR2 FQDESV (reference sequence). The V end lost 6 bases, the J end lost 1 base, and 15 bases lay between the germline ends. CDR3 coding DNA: TGTGCCAGCAGTTCATATCAGGGATCGAACACTGAAGCTTTCTTT. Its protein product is CASSSYQGSNTEAFF.

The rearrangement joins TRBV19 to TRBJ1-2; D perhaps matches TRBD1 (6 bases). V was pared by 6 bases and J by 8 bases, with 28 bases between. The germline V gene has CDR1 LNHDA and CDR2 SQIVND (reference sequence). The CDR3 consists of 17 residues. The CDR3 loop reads CASSTRPPDRSLEGYTF. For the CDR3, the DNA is TGTGCCAGTAGCACACGACCCCCGGACAGATCCCTGGAGGGCTACACCTTC.

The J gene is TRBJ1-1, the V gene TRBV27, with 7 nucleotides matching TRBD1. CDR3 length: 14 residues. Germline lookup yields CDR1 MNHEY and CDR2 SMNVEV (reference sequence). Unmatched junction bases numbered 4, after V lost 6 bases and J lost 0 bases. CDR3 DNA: TGTGCCAGCAGATGGGACAGCATGAACACTGAAGCTTTCTTT. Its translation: CASRWDSMNTEAFF.

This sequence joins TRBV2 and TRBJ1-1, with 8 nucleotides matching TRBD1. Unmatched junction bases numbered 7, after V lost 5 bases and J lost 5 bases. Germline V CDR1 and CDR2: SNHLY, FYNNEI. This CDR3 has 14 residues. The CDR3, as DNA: TGTGCCAGCAGTACCCAGGGGGCGTATACTGAAGCTTTCTTT. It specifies CASSTQGAYTEAFF.

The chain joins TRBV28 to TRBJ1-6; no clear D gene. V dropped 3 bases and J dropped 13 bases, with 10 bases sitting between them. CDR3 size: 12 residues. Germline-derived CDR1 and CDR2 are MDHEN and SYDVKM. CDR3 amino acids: CASSFSPGPLHF. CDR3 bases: TGTGCCAGCAGTTTTTCTCCGGGTCCCCTCCACTTT.

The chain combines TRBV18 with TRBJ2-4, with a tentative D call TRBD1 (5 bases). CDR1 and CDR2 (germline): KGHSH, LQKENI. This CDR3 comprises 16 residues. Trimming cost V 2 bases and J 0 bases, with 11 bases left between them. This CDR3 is CASSPGQLLAKNIQYF. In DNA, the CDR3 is TGTGCCAGCTCACCAGGACAACTCTTAGCCAAAAACATTCAGTACTTC.

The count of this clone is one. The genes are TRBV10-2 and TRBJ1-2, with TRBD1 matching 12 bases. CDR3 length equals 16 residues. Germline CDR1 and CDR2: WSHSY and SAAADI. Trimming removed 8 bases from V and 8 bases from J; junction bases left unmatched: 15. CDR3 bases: TGCGCCAGCCAATCTTCCGGGACAGGGGGCGCAGGGGGCTACACCTTC. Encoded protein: CASQSSGTGGAGGYTF.

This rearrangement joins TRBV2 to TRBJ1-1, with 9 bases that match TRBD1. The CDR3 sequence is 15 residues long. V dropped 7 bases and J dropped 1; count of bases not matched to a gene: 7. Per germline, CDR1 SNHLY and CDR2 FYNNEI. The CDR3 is CASTLQGAGNTEAFF. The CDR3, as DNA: TGTGCCAGCACCCTACAGGGGGCAGGGAACACTGAAGCTTTCTTT.

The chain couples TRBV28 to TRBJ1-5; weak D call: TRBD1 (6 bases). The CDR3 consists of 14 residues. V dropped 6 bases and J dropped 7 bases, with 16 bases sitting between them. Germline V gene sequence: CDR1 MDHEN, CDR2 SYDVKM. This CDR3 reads CASSLIGGGQPQHF. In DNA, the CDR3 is TGTGCCAGCAGCCTAATAGGGGGGGGCCAGCCCCAGCATTTT. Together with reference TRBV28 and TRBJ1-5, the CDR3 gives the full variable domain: DVKVTQSSRYLVKRTGEKVFLECVQDMDHENMFWYRQDPGLGLRLIYFSYDVKMKEKGDIPEGYSVSREKKERFSLILESASTNQTSMYLCASSLIGGGQPQHFGDGTRLSIL.

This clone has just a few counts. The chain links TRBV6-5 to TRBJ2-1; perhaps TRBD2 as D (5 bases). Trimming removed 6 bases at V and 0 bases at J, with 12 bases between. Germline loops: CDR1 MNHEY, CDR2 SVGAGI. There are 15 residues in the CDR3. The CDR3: CASRRERFSYNEQFF. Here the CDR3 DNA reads TGTGCCAGCAGGAGGGAACGGTTCTCCTACAATGAGCAGTTCTTC.

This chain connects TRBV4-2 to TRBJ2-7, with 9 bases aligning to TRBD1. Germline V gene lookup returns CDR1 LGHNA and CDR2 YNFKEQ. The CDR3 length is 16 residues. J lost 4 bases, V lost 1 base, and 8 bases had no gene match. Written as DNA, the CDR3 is TGTGCCAGCAGCCAAGTTGCTGGGACAGGGAATTACGAGCAGTACTTC. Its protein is CASSQVAGTGNYEQYF.

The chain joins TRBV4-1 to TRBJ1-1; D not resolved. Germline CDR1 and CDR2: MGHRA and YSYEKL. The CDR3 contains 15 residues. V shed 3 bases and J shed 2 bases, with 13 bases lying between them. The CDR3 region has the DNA TGCGCCAGCAGCCACCTTAGAGGGTCTAACACTGAAGCTTTCTTT. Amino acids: CASSHLRGSNTEAFF.

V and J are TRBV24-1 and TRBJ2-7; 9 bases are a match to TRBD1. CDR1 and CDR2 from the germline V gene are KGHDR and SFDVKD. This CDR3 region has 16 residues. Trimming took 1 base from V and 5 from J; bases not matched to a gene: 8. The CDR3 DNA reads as TGTGCCACCAGTGATTTTTCCGGGACAGGGTCCAACGAGCAGTACTTC. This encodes CATSDFSGTGSNEQYF.

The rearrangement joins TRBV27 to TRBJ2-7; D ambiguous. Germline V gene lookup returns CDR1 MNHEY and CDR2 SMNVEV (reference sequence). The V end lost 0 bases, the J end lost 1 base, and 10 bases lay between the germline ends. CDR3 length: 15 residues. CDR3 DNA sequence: TGTGCCAGCAGTTTATCAGGTAGCATGTCCTACGAGCAGTACTTC. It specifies CASSLSGSMSYEQYF.